Listed below are T cell receptor beta chains from one sample, sequenced in a study of shared clonotypes between healthy human individuals. Measured with immunoSEQ multiplex PCR; TCRdb has only the in-frame clones, and not every one. The sample contains about 1.5 million clones, 95% to 99% of which appear only once. Sample: naive CD4+ T cells sorted from blood. All receptors come from a young man in good health. Each CDR3 is given with its conserved first and last residue. Fields, in order: J gene, D gene, V gene, clone size, CDR3 protein, CDR3 DNA. D genes are given only for firm matches. Rows may omit the clone size; those that give it use once, few, many or a size class.

j_call: TRBJ2-7; d_call: TRBD2; v_call: TRBV19; clone_size: -; cdr3_aa: CASSPQGVAGPSYEQYF; cdr3_nt: TGTGCCAGTAGCCCGCAGGGTGTAGCGGGACCCTCCTACGAGCAGTACTTC
j_call: TRBJ2-1; d_call: -; v_call: TRBV18; clone_size: -; cdr3_aa: CASSPLAKSSYNEQFF; cdr3_nt: TGTGCCAGCTCACCCCTAGCGAAGAGCTCCTACAATGAGCAGTTCTTC
j_call: TRBJ2-1; d_call: -; v_call: TRBV19; clone_size: -; cdr3_aa: CASSTPDGRTNEQFF; cdr3_nt: TGTGCCAGTAGTACCCCTGACGGGAGAACGAATGAGCAGTTCTTC
j_call: TRBJ1-1; d_call: -; v_call: TRBV5-6; clone_size: -; cdr3_aa: CASSPITGQHTEAFF; cdr3_nt: TGTGCCAGCAGCCCAATTACAGGACAGCACACTGAAGCTTTCTTT
j_call: TRBJ2-1; d_call: TRBD2; v_call: TRBV5-1; clone_size: -; cdr3_aa: CASSLSDSGSQFF; cdr3_nt: TGCGCCAGCAGCTTGTCAGATAGCGGGAGTCAATTCTTC
j_call: TRBJ1-5; d_call: -; v_call: TRBV21-1; clone_size: -; cdr3_aa: CASSNRGQGINQPQHF; cdr3_nt: TGTGCCAGCAGCAACCGGGGACAGGGGATAAATCAGCCCCAGCATTTT
j_call: TRBJ2-2; d_call: -; v_call: TRBV2; clone_size: -; cdr3_aa: CASSEKGVQELFF; cdr3_nt: TGTGCCAGCAGTGAAAAGGGGGTTCAAGAGCTGTTTTTT
j_call: TRBJ1-1; d_call: -; v_call: TRBV21-1; clone_size: -; cdr3_aa: CASSKAASAFRENTEAFF; cdr3_nt: TGTGCCAGCAGCAAAGCGGCCAGCGCTTTCCGTGAGAACACTGAAGCTTTCTTT
j_call: TRBJ2-7; d_call: -; v_call: TRBV10-1; clone_size: -; cdr3_aa: CASSRGTTYEQYF; cdr3_nt: TGCGCCAGCAGTAGGGGGACTACTTACGAGCAGTACTTC
j_call: TRBJ2-4; d_call: -; v_call: TRBV7-2; clone_size: -; cdr3_aa: CASSLKFGENIQYF; cdr3_nt: TGTGCCAGCAGCTTAAAGTTCGGGGAAAACATTCAGTACTTC
j_call: TRBJ2-2; d_call: -; v_call: TRBV6-1; clone_size: -; cdr3_aa: CASSKDHSGELFF; cdr3_nt: TGTGCCAGCAGTAAGGACCATTCCGGGGAGCTGTTTTTT
j_call: TRBJ1-5; d_call: -; v_call: TRBV19; clone_size: -; cdr3_aa: CASSIAGGSNQPQHF; cdr3_nt: TGTGCCAGTAGTATAGCCGGTGGGAGCAATCAGCCCCAGCATTTT
j_call: TRBJ2-3; d_call: -; v_call: TRBV5-4; clone_size: once; cdr3_aa: CASSFRTTGPADTQYF; cdr3_nt: TGTGCCAGCAGCTTCCGAACGACAGGACCAGCGGATACGCAGTATTTT
j_call: TRBJ2-2; d_call: -; v_call: TRBV5-1; clone_size: -; cdr3_aa: CASSYNTGELFF; cdr3_nt: TGCGCCAGCAGCTACAATACCGGGGAGCTGTTTTTT
j_call: TRBJ2-1; d_call: -; v_call: TRBV6-6; clone_size: -; cdr3_aa: CASSVGTPGNNEQFF; cdr3_nt: TGTGCCAGCAGCGTAGGGACCCCGGGTAACAATGAGCAGTTCTTC
j_call: TRBJ2-4; d_call: TRBD2; v_call: TRBV7-9; clone_size: -; cdr3_aa: CASSPWAGENIQYF; cdr3_nt: TGTGCCAGCAGCCCCTGGGCGGGGGAAAACATTCAGTACTTC
j_call: TRBJ2-1; d_call: -; v_call: TRBV9; clone_size: -; cdr3_aa: CASSVDPRGSYNEQFF; cdr3_nt: TGTGCCAGCAGCGTAGATCCTAGAGGATCCTACAATGAGCAGTTCTTC
j_call: TRBJ2-2; d_call: -; v_call: TRBV11-2; clone_size: -; cdr3_aa: CATSGSSAPNTGELFF; cdr3_nt: TGTGCCACCTCGGGTAGTAGCGCCCCGAACACCGGGGAGCTGTTTTTT
j_call: TRBJ1-2; d_call: -; v_call: TRBV6-1; clone_size: -; cdr3_aa: CASSSGGVGYTF; cdr3_nt: TGTGCCAGCAGTTCTGGCGGGGTTGGCTACACCTTC
j_call: TRBJ1-2; d_call: -; v_call: TRBV6-6; clone_size: -; cdr3_aa: CASSYDGGRGNYGYTF; cdr3_nt: TGTGCCAGCAGCTACGACGGAGGGCGCGGGAACTATGGCTACACCTTC
j_call: TRBJ2-7; d_call: -; v_call: TRBV6-1; clone_size: -; cdr3_aa: CASGPGQGTSYEQYF; cdr3_nt: TGTGCCAGCGGGCCGGGTCAGGGGACCTCCTACGAGCAGTACTTC
j_call: TRBJ2-3; d_call: -; v_call: TRBV10-3; clone_size: -; cdr3_aa: CAISESGDTQYF; cdr3_nt: TGTGCCATCAGTGAGTCGGGAGATACGCAGTATTTT
j_call: TRBJ2-1; d_call: -; v_call: TRBV9; clone_size: -; cdr3_aa: CASSEGGTYNEQFF; cdr3_nt: TGTGCCAGCAGCGAAGGCGGCACGTACAATGAGCAGTTCTTC
j_call: TRBJ2-7; d_call: -; v_call: TRBV18; clone_size: -; cdr3_aa: CASSSGSREQYF; cdr3_nt: TGTGCCAGCTCATCAGGGTCGAGGGAGCAGTACTTC
j_call: TRBJ2-3; d_call: TRBD1; v_call: TRBV18; clone_size: -; cdr3_aa: CASSPKTGPSDTQYF; cdr3_nt: TGTGCCAGCTCACCCAAGACAGGGCCCTCAGATACGCAGTATTTT
j_call: TRBJ1-1; d_call: TRBD1; v_call: TRBV25-1; clone_size: -; cdr3_aa: CASSEFGTGVWNTEAFF; cdr3_nt: TGTGCCAGCAGTGAATTTGGGACAGGGGTATGGAACACTGAAGCTTTCTTT
j_call: TRBJ1-5; d_call: -; v_call: TRBV6-5; clone_size: -; cdr3_aa: CASKMSAYSNQPQHF; cdr3_nt: TGTGCCAGCAAGATGTCGGCTTATAGCAATCAGCCCCAGCATTTT
j_call: TRBJ2-7; d_call: -; v_call: TRBV19; clone_size: -; cdr3_aa: CASKGPNYEQYF; cdr3_nt: TGTGCCAGTAAGGGTCCCAACTACGAGCAGTACTTC
j_call: TRBJ2-2; d_call: -; v_call: TRBV19; clone_size: -; cdr3_aa: CASKGTGELFF; cdr3_nt: TGTGCCAGTAAAGGAACCGGGGAGCTGTTTTTT
j_call: TRBJ1-1; d_call: -; v_call: TRBV6-6; clone_size: -; cdr3_aa: CASSYHRDTTTEAFF; cdr3_nt: TGTGCCAGCAGTTACCACCGGGACACAACCACTGAAGCTTTCTTT
j_call: TRBJ1-2; d_call: TRBD1; v_call: TRBV10-3; clone_size: -; cdr3_aa: CAISEDREQGYTF; cdr3_nt: TGTGCCATCAGTGAGGACAGGGAACAGGGCTACACCTTC
j_call: TRBJ2-5; d_call: -; v_call: TRBV7-9; clone_size: -; cdr3_aa: CASRPVTGSRETQYF; cdr3_nt: TGTGCCAGCAGACCTGTTACAGGGTCACGAGAGACCCAGTACTTC
j_call: TRBJ2-1; d_call: TRBD2; v_call: TRBV5-4; clone_size: -; cdr3_aa: CASSLAGGGVGEQFF; cdr3_nt: TGTGCCAGCAGCTTGGCGGGAGGGGGGGTCGGTGAGCAGTTCTTC
j_call: TRBJ1-5; d_call: -; v_call: TRBV28; clone_size: -; cdr3_aa: CASSLFSGRGQPQHF; cdr3_nt: TGTGCCAGCAGTTTATTCTCAGGCCGGGGTCAGCCCCAGCATTTT
j_call: TRBJ1-4; d_call: TRBD1; v_call: TRBV11-2; clone_size: -; cdr3_aa: CASSFLNPGGEKLFF; cdr3_nt: TGTGCCAGCAGCTTCTTGAACCCAGGGGGCGAAAAACTGTTTTTT
j_call: TRBJ2-7; d_call: TRBD2; v_call: TRBV28; clone_size: -; cdr3_aa: CASSPTSGFSYEQYF; cdr3_nt: TGTGCCAGCAGTCCTACTAGCGGGTTCTCCTACGAGCAGTACTTC
j_call: TRBJ1-5; d_call: -; v_call: TRBV18; clone_size: -; cdr3_aa: CASSVTSGVGQPQHF; cdr3_nt: TGTGCCAGCTCAGTAACATCGGGAGTAGGGCAGCCCCAGCATTTT
j_call: TRBJ1-4; d_call: -; v_call: TRBV5-4; clone_size: once; cdr3_aa: CASSLTTASNEKLFF; cdr3_nt: TGTGCCAGCAGCTTGACGACAGCCTCTAATGAAAAACTGTTTTTT
j_call: TRBJ2-4; d_call: -; v_call: TRBV18; clone_size: -; cdr3_aa: CASSPPGAAKNIQYF; cdr3_nt: TGTGCCAGCTCACCACCGGGCGCAGCCAAAAACATTCAGTACTTC
j_call: TRBJ1-1; d_call: -; v_call: TRBV27; clone_size: -; cdr3_aa: CASSFGWGSNTEAFF; cdr3_nt: TGTGCCAGCAGCTTCGGGTGGGGTTCGAACACTGAAGCTTTCTTT
j_call: TRBJ2-7; d_call: -; v_call: TRBV4-3; clone_size: once; cdr3_aa: CASAEKALDAYEQYF; cdr3_nt: TGCGCCAGCGCCGAAAAAGCCCTCGATGCCTACGAGCAGTACTTC
j_call: TRBJ1-4; d_call: TRBD1; v_call: TRBV5-1; clone_size: -; cdr3_aa: CASSSGGTNEKLFF; cdr3_nt: TGCGCCAGCAGCTCAGGGGGGACTAATGAAAAACTGTTTTTT
j_call: TRBJ2-7; d_call: -; v_call: TRBV18; clone_size: -; cdr3_aa: CASSLRRNLSYEQYF; cdr3_nt: TGTGCCAGCTCTCTCCGACGGAATCTCTCCTACGAGCAGTACTTC
j_call: TRBJ2-3; d_call: TRBD2; v_call: TRBV29-1; clone_size: -; cdr3_aa: CSVNQLAGGPRDTQYF; cdr3_nt: TGCAGCGTGAACCAGCTAGCGGGAGGGCCAAGAGATACGCAGTATTTT
j_call: TRBJ2-1; d_call: TRBD1; v_call: TRBV10-1; clone_size: -; cdr3_aa: CASSDLRTGGTGEQFF; cdr3_nt: TGCGCCAGCAGTGACCTACGGACAGGGGGTACAGGTGAGCAGTTCTTC
j_call: TRBJ1-2; d_call: TRBD1; v_call: TRBV9; clone_size: -; cdr3_aa: CASSEGQGNYGYTF; cdr3_nt: TGTGCCAGCAGCGAAGGACAGGGGAACTATGGCTACACCTTC
j_call: TRBJ2-7; d_call: -; v_call: TRBV20-1; clone_size: -; cdr3_aa: CSARVTYEQYF; cdr3_nt: TGCAGTGCTAGAGTTACCTACGAGCAGTACTTC
j_call: TRBJ2-7; d_call: -; v_call: TRBV18; clone_size: -; cdr3_aa: CASSPPTKLRAYEQYF; cdr3_nt: TGTGCCAGCTCACCCCCGACGAAACTCCGGGCCTACGAGCAGTACTTC
j_call: TRBJ2-3; d_call: -; v_call: TRBV13; clone_size: -; cdr3_aa: CASSPSLVLSTDTQYF; cdr3_nt: TGTGCCAGCAGCCCCAGCCTCGTTTTAAGCACAGATACGCAGTATTTT
j_call: TRBJ1-5; d_call: -; v_call: TRBV28; clone_size: -; cdr3_aa: CASEGPNQPQHF; cdr3_nt: TGTGCCAGTGAGGGGCCGAATCAGCCCCAGCATTTT
j_call: TRBJ2-5; d_call: -; v_call: TRBV5-4; clone_size: -; cdr3_aa: CASRGGDLPQETQYF; cdr3_nt: TGTGCCAGCAGAGGAGGGGATCTCCCTCAAGAGACCCAGTACTTC
j_call: TRBJ2-1; d_call: -; v_call: TRBV28; clone_size: -; cdr3_aa: CASGSYEQFF; cdr3_nt: TGTGCCAGCGGTTCTTATGAGCAGTTCTTC